This entry is about one T cell receptor (beta chain). Its antigen is not identified. RNA in amounts of roughly 0.5 to 1 ug was reverse transcribed with random hexamers. TCRdb re-analysed the immunoSEQ multiplex PCR reads in MiXCR, keeping a single row per CDR3 protein. The table includes roughly 190,000 distinct CDR3 sequences, about 95% detected once. Germline V gene lookup returns CDR1 LGHDT and CDR2 YNNKEL (reference sequence). The CDR3 is 15 amino acids. The germline V and J ends were trimmed by 5 bases and 0 bases, with 11 bases remaining between them. This specimen belongs to a study of CD8 T cells in Susac syndrome. Study observations and caveats: As the study acknowledged, the number of individuals who were part of its TCR sequencing and HLA analysis was relatively small.

Sequenced input: CD4+ T cells from PBMCs. This TCR derives from a human donor in good health. V usage is TRBV3-1 and J usage is TRBJ2-1; D uncertain. CDR3 nucleotide sequence: TGTGCCAGCAGCACCGGGCACAGCTCCTACAATGAGCAGTTCTTC. This codes for CASSTGHSSYNEQFF.